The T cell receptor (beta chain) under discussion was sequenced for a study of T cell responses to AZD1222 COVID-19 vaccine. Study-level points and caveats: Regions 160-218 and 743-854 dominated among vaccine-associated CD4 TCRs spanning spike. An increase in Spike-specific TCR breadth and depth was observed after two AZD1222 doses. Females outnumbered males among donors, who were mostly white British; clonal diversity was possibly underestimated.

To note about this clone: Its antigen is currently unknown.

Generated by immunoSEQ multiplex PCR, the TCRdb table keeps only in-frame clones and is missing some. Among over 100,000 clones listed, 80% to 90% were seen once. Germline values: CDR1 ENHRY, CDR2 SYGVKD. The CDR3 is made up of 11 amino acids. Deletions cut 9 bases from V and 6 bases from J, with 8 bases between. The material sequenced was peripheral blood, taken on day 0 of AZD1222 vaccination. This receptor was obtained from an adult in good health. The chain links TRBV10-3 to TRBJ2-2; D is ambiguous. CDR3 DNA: TGTGCCATTTCGGTTGCCGGGGAGCTGTTTTTT. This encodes CAISVAGELFF.